Listed below are T cell receptor beta chains from one sample, sequenced in a study of CD8+CD57+ T cells in acquired aplastic anemia. Using its own MiXCR run on the reads, TCRdb lists one record per CDR3 protein. The sample carries 150,000 to 180,000 distinct CDR3 sequences, about 48% recorded once. Sequencing used sorted CD4+, CD8+, or CD8+CD57+ T cells (not recorded which) from PBMCs. The receptors shown here come from a human donor with aplastic anemia. Each CDR3 is given with its conserved first and last residue. A D gene is named only where the DNA matches it firmly. The size entry is marked missing in some rows and otherwise reads once, few, many or a size class.

>.|TRBJ1-1|many|TRBV7-9
CASSYRQSEAFF
TGTGCCAGCAGCTACAGACAGAGTGAAGCTTTCTTT
>.|TRBJ2-3|many|TRBV4-3
CASSQDWSGGTDTQYF
TGCGCCAGCAGCCAAGATTGGTCTGGAGGCACAGATACGCAGTATTTT
>.|TRBJ1-3|many|TRBV4-2
CASSQAEGTGNTIYF
TGTGCCAGCAGCCAAGCGGAGGGAACTGGAAACACCATATATTTT
>.|TRBJ2-2|many|TRBV7-8
CASTLATGGGELFF
TGTGCCAGCACCCTGGCCACCGGGGGCGGGGAGCTGTTTTTT
>.|TRBJ2-7|many|TRBV20-1
CSVTRGDTFYEQYF
TGCAGTGTCACCCGGGGGGACACCTTCTACGAGCAGTACTTC
>TRBD1|TRBJ2-1|.|TRBV2
CASSGTGTVNNEQFF
TGTGCCAGCAGTGGAACCGGGACAGTAAACAATGAGCAGTTCTTC
>TRBD1|TRBJ2-7|many|TRBV29-1
CSVVNGTGEAYEQYF
TGCAGCGTTGTTAACGGGACAGGGGAAGCCTACGAGCAGTACTTC
>TRBD1|TRBJ1-2|many|TRBV10-3
CAISEPGQGDGYTF
TGTGCCATCAGTGAGCCGGGACAGGGAGATGGCTACACCTTC
>TRBD2|TRBJ2-1|.|TRBV7-8
CASNALAGRHDPEQFF
TGTGCCAGCAACGCACTAGCGGGGCGGCACGACCCTGAGCAGTTCTTC
>TRBD2|TRBJ2-1|.|TRBV6-1
CASITTAGTRNEQFF
TGTGCCAGCATCACTACTGCCGGGACTAGGAATGAGCAGTTCTTC
>TRBD1|TRBJ1-3|.|TRBV24-1
CATSDTGGSGNTIYF
TGTGCCACCAGTGACACAGGGGGCTCTGGAAACACCATATATTTT